The sequence of this T cell receptor (beta chain) was determined in a study of blood T cell repertoires in COVID-19. Whole-study context: From the United States, Italy and Spain came samples of acute and convalescent COVID-19. T cells, B-cell-depleted T cells, or PBMCs supplied cDNA or gDNA.

In its sample, this clone was seen many times. Study processing details: Reference gene primer amplification in the assay estimated nucleated cell counts. Only in-frame clones appear in the TCRdb table, and some are missing; sequencing was by immunoSEQ multiplex PCR. V and J calls and clone size follow that table, whereas D and trimming were derived from the DNA. The data show roughly 250,000 clones, approximately 79% seen once. CDR1 is MGHRA, CDR2 YSYEKL, per germline. This CDR3 spans 10 amino acids. V lost 11 bases to trimming and J lost 7 bases, with 6 bases between them. The receptor was isolated from a woman in her 40s with active or convalescent COVID-19. Sequencing was performed on peripheral blood. The chain carries TRBV4-1 and TRBJ1-6; no clear D gene. The CDR3 DNA reads TGCGCCTCGGGGAATTCACCCCTCCACTTT. It specifies CASGNSPLHF.